The clone carrying this T cell receptor (beta chain) appeared a few times. Its antigen is still unknown. This specimen belongs to a study of a mutant IDH1 vaccine in newly diagnosed glioma. About the study: The first vaccination came 4-6 weeks after radiotherapy alone, or with temozolomide cycles. Those enrolled had earlier been treated with radiotherapy, temozolomide, or both, mostly both. Notes on the study in general: Shifts in the top peripheral T cell clonotypes seemed unrelated to pseudoprogression. Across multiple MHC alleles, almost 95% of patients had vaccine-induced responses.

Germline V gene data show CDR1 as SGHRS and CDR2 as YFSETQ. Trimming left V 0 bases short and J 1 base short, with 4 bases between. This CDR3 has 14 amino acids. Time point described: week 35, safety follow-up. Doses of 300 ug of mutant IDH1 20-mer peptide were given with topical imiquimod. Here immunoSEQ multiplex PCR was the method, and the copy in TCRdb shows in-frame clones only, minus some. The data contain 45,000 or so clones, 88% of them singletons. This rearrangement joins TRBV5-1 to TRBJ2-2; no clear D. The sequencing used PBMCs, collected from a glioma patient whose treatment included an IDH1 peptide vaccine. The sequence was obtained from a woman between 40 and 50 years old with glioma. In DNA, the CDR3 is TGCGCCAGCAGCTTGGCTCAGAACACCGGGGAGCTGTTTTTT. This translates into CASSLAQNTGELFF.